The 31 T cell receptor beta chains below all came from one sample that was sequenced in a study of blood T cell repertoires in COVID-19. Sequencing was performed with immunoSEQ multiplex PCR; in TCRdb, only in-frame clones are kept and a portion is missing. The sample lists hundreds of thousands of clones; 88% were seen once. The sequenced sample consisted of PBMCs or T cells enriched from blood (not recorded which). The receptors derive from a woman between 25 and 40 years old who had recovered from COVID-19.

The rearrangement joins TRBV19 to TRBJ2-5; TRBD1 aligns across 7 bases. Germline V gives CDR1 LNHDA, CDR2 SQIVND (reference sequence). Losses at the gene ends were 2 bases for V and 5 bases for J; bases not matched to a gene: 8. This CDR3 comprises 15 residues. The CDR3 coding sequence is TGTGCCAGTAGTATAAGACAGGGTAGGCGGGAGACCCAGTACTTC. Translating gives CASSIRQGRRETQYF.

The gene calls are TRBV9 and TRBJ1-4, with a tentative D call TRBD1 (6 bases). Between the trimmed V and J ends, which lost 1 base and 3 bases, there was a span of 10 bases. The germline gives CDR1 SGDLS, CDR2 YYNGEE. This CDR3 is built from 15 residues. CDR3 nucleotide sequence: TGTGCCAGCAGCGTATCAACAGGGCCTAATGAAAAACTGTTTTTT. Amino acids: CASSVSTGPNEKLFF.

The chain joins TRBV3-1 (or the pseudogene TRBV3-2) to TRBJ2-3; D is undetermined. Deletions cut 5 bases from V and 2 bases from J, with 11 bases between. Germline values: CDR1 LGHDT, CDR2 YNNKEL (reference sequence). This CDR3 is built from 14 residues. The CDR3 sequence is CASSSVPPTDTQYF. CDR3 bases: TGTGCCAGCAGCTCGGTCCCTCCCACAGATACGCAGTATTTT.

The chain joins TRBV10-3 to TRBJ1-1, with TRBD1 matching over 12 bases. Per the germline V gene, CDR1 is ENHRY and CDR2 is SYGVKD. J was trimmed by 1 base and V by 5 bases; bases with no gene match: 5. The CDR3 is made up of 16 amino acids. The CDR3 is CAISTGTGGANTEAFF. As DNA, the CDR3 is TGTGCCATCAGTACCGGGACAGGGGGCGCGAACACTGAAGCTTTCTTT.

J is TRBJ2-5 and V is TRBV4-1, with 9 bases fitting TRBD2. V shed 1 base, J shed 1 base, and the junction held 4 bases outside the gene matches. Germline V gene data show CDR1 as MGHRA and CDR2 as YSYEKL. The CDR3 spans 16 residues. The CDR3 region is CASSQAVSGGQETQYF. CDR3 sequence (DNA): TGCGCCAGCAGCCAAGCGGTTAGCGGGGGCCAAGAGACCCAGTACTTC.

J is TRBJ1-4 and V is TRBV18; D gene unclear. Germline CDR1 and CDR2: KGHSH and LQKENI. Trimming cost V 0 bases and J 8 bases, with 7 bases left between them. The CDR3 consists of 13 residues. This CDR3 reads CASSPPSLEKLFF. The CDR3 nucleotides read TGTGCCAGCTCACCACCAAGCCTGGAAAAACTGTTTTTT.

The chain joins TRBV7-2 to TRBJ2-7; D not certain. The CDR3 is 13 amino acids. CDR1 SGHTA and CDR2 FQGNSA come from the germline V gene. V lost 4 bases and J lost 2, with 9 bases in between. The CDR3 reads CASSSEAPYEQYF. The CDR3 coding sequence is TGTGCCAGCAGCTCTGAGGCCCCCTACGAGCAGTACTTC.

This clone has a handful of counts. The chain has TRBV5-1 and TRBJ2-1; 7 bases are a match to TRBD2. The CDR3 is made up of 16 amino acids. After removal of 0 bases from V and 4 bases from J, the junction contained 7 bases not matched to a gene. CDR1 and CDR2 from the germline V gene are SGHRS and YFSETQ. The CDR3: CASSLVASGSYNEQFF. CDR3 in DNA: TGCGCCAGCAGCTTGGTGGCTAGCGGTTCATACAATGAGCAGTTCTTC. Full variable domain (remainder filled in from reference TRBV5-1 and TRBJ2-1): KAGVTQTPRYLIKTRGQQVTLSCSPISGHRSVSWYQQTPGQGLQFLFEYFSETQRNKGNFPGRFSGRQFSNSRSEMNVSTLELGDSALYLCASSLVASGSYNEQFFGPGTRLTVL.

DNA of the CDR3: TGTGCCAGCAGTCTTGACAGCCCTTATAGCAATCAGCCCCAGCATTTT. It yields the protein CASSLDSPYSNQPQHF. The V and J genes are TRBV2 and TRBJ1-5; D is perhaps TRBD1 (5 bases). The CDR3 length is 16 residues. The V gene's germline CDR1 is SNHLY and CDR2 FYNNEI. Deletions cut 5 bases from V and 0 bases from J, with 14 bases between. Variable domain in full (rest from reference TRBV2 and TRBJ1-5): EPEVTQTPSHQVTQMGQEVILRCVPISNHLYFYWYRQILGQKVEFLVSFYNNEISEKSEIFDDQFSVERPDGSNFTLKIRSTKLEDSAMYFCASSLDSPYSNQPQHFGDGTRLSIL.

The chain couples TRBV28 to TRBJ2-5; D unclear. The V end lost 8 bases, the J end lost 1 base, and 14 bases lay between the germline ends. The CDR3 spans 14 residues. Germline loops: CDR1 MDHEN, CDR2 SYDVKM. CDR3 DNA sequence: TGTGCCAGCTTCCTTAACAAAATCCAAGAGACCCAGTACTTC. Translating gives CASFLNKIQETQYF.

The CDR3 DNA reads TGTGCCAGCAGCTTATTTCAAGGAAACACCATATATTTT. Translated: CASSLFQGNTIYF. The genes are TRBV7-9 and TRBJ1-3; D is unclear. The V and J ends lost 2 bases and 4 bases respectively, with 6 bases between them. CDR1 is SEHNR and CDR2 is FQNEAQ in the germline V gene (reference sequence). The CDR3 loop spans 13 amino acids.

This clone appeared a few times. The genes are TRBV2 and TRBJ1-1; weak D call: TRBD1 (6 bases). This CDR3 spans 13 amino acids. V lost 5 bases, J lost 6 bases, and 13 bases lay in between. Germline V lookup: CDR1 SNHLY, CDR2 FYNNEI. The CDR3 reads CASSTGPQAEAFF. The CDR3 DNA reads as TGTGCCAGCAGTACAGGGCCACAGGCTGAAGCTTTCTTT.

V is TRBV7-2 and J is TRBJ2-5, with 7 bases lining up with TRBD2. The CDR3 sequence is 12 residues long. CDR1 is SGHTA, CDR2 FQGNSA, per germline. Trimming cost V 2 bases and J 11 bases; bases outside gene matches: 5. The CDR3: CASSLSPGGQYF. CDR3 in DNA: TGTGCCAGCAGCTTAAGTCCGGGGGGTCAGTACTTC.

The chain joins TRBV28 to TRBJ1-2; 7 bases align to TRBD1. Unmatched junction bases numbered 13, after V lost 5 bases and J lost 4 bases. CDR1 MDHEN and CDR2 SYDVKM come from the germline V gene. The CDR3 spans 16 residues. The CDR3 region is CASSTTGTEDLYGYTF. The CDR3 DNA is TGTGCCAGCAGTACTACCGGGACAGAGGACCTCTATGGCTACACCTTC.

The CDR3 loop is CASSQGIGTFYEQYF. CDR3 bases: TGTGCCAGCAGCCAAGGAATCGGGACTTTCTACGAGCAGTACTTC. The rearrangement joins TRBV14 to TRBJ2-7; D perhaps matches TRBD2 (6 bases). The length of the CDR3 is 15 residues. From germline, CDR1 is SGHDN and CDR2 FVKESK. Trimming pared 1 base from V and 3 bases from J, leaving 13 bases between.

The chain links TRBV11-2 to TRBJ2-7, with 9 nucleotides matching TRBD2. Germline trimming cut 5 bases from V and 4 bases from J; bases unmatched to any gene: 9. CDR1 and CDR2 (germline): SGHAT, FQNNGV. This CDR3 has 15 residues. CDR3 region: CASSERRGGIYEQYF. CDR3 nucleotide sequence: TGTGCCAGCAGCGAACGGCGGGGGGGCATATACGAGCAGTACTTC.

CDR3 sequence: CASSPRTGLNTEAFF. The CDR3 DNA is TGTGCCAGCAGCCCCCGGACAGGGTTGAACACTGAAGCTTTCTTT. This chain connects TRBV7-8 to TRBJ1-1, with 8 bases fitting TRBD1. The J segment lost 0 bases and the V segment lost 5 bases, leaving 5 bases of the junction unmatched. CDR1 and CDR2 (germline): SGHVS, FQNEAQ. The CDR3 is 15 amino acids.

J is TRBJ1-6 and V is TRBV11-2; TRBD1 is a possible D gene (5 bases). Trimming left V 0 bases short and J 10 bases short, with 13 bases between. Germline V gene sequence: CDR1 SGHAT, CDR2 FQNNGV. The CDR3 length is 15 residues. CDR3 nucleotide sequence: TGTGCCAGCAGCTTAGAGGACACCCCGCGATCACCCCTCCACTTT. Its translation: CASSLEDTPRSPLHF.

V usage is TRBV7-2 and J usage is TRBJ2-3; 7 positions agree with TRBD2. V lost 8 bases, J lost 4 bases, and 6 bases stayed unmatched. Germline V lookup: CDR1 SGHTA, CDR2 FQGNSA. CDR3 length: 13 residues. CDR3 loop: CASGRGVSDTQYF. In DNA form, the CDR3 reads TGTGCCAGCGGGAGGGGAGTTTCAGATACGCAGTATTTT.

The chain recombines TRBV27 with TRBJ2-1, with 11 bases identical to TRBD2. V was clipped by 6 bases and J by 9 bases; unmatched bases: 7. This CDR3 region has 14 residues. The germline V gene has CDR1 MNHEY and CDR2 SMNVEV (reference sequence). The CDR3 protein is CASRLAGEHGEQFF. The CDR3 bases are TGTGCCAGCAGACTAGCGGGAGAGCACGGTGAGCAGTTCTTC.

CDR3 in amino acids: CASSYGRKLGFTEAFF. The CDR3, as DNA: TGTGCCAGCAGTTACGGTCGGAAATTGGGCTTCACTGAAGCTTTCTTT. V usage is TRBV6-2 or TRBV6-3 and J usage is TRBJ1-1; D is undetermined. From germline, CDR1 is MNHEY and CDR2 SVGEGT. The CDR3 spans 16 residues. V was cut by 2 bases and J by 4 bases, with 17 bases left in between.

V gene TRBV19 combines with J gene TRBJ1-2, with a possible D match to TRBD1 (5 bases). Trimming left V 7 bases short and J 8 bases short, with 17 bases between. Germline CDR1 and CDR2: LNHDA and SQIVND (reference sequence). The CDR3 consists of 13 residues. CDR3 sequence: CASTPRGRGGYTF. CDR3 nucleotide sequence: TGTGCCAGTACCCCCCGGGGGAGAGGGGGCTACACCTTC.

V and J are TRBV7-9 and TRBJ2-1, with 8 positions matching TRBD2. The CDR3 covers 13 residues. Losses at the gene ends were 9 bases for V and 4 bases for J; bases not matched to a gene: 5. In germline, CDR1 is SEHNR, CDR2 FQNEAQ (reference sequence). The chain's CDR3 is CASLAGFYNEQFF. CDR3 nucleotides: TGTGCCAGTCTAGCGGGCTTTTACAATGAGCAGTTCTTC.

Worth noting for this clone: In the same sample, other DNA sequences code for this CDR3. The V gene is TRBV11-2, the J gene TRBJ1-2; D not certain. V lost 4 bases and J lost 6, with 9 bases in between. There are 12 residues in the CDR3. Germline CDR1 SGHAT, CDR2 FQNNGV. CDR3 DNA: TGTGCCAGCAGCTGGGCGGGAGATGGCTACACCTTC. It is translated as CASSWAGDGYTF.

This clone appeared once. The rearrangement links TRBV11-2 to TRBJ2-1; 12 nucleotides line up with TRBD2. Germline V CDR1 and CDR2: SGHAT, FQNNGV. Losses at the gene ends were 1 base for V and 1 base for J; bases not matched to a gene: 5. This CDR3 is built from 18 residues. The CDR3 spells CASSLGASGRGSYNEQFF. The CDR3 DNA reads TGTGCCAGCAGCTTAGGTGCTAGCGGGAGGGGATCCTACAATGAGCAGTTCTTC.

The chain combines TRBV28 with TRBJ2-7; D unresolved. The CDR3 sequence is 12 residues long. In germline, CDR1 is MDHEN, CDR2 SYDVKM. V gave up 3 bases and J gave up 3 bases, with 6 bases separating them. The CDR3 DNA sequence: TGTGCCAGCAGTTTGTACAGCTACGAGCAGTACTTC. Its translation is CASSLYSYEQYF. Full variable domain (remainder filled in from reference TRBV28 and TRBJ2-7): DVKVTQSSRYLVKRTGEKVFLECVQDMDHENMFWYRQDPGLGLRLIYFSYDVKMKEKGDIPEGYSVSREKKERFSLILESASTNQTSMYLCASSLYSYEQYFGPGTRLTVT.

The chain recombines TRBV7-3 with TRBJ1-2; the D gene is possibly TRBD1 (5 bases). The V gene's germline CDR1 is SGHTA and CDR2 FQGTGA. The V end lost 6 bases, the J end lost 0 bases, and 8 bases lay between the germline ends. CDR3 length: 13 residues. The CDR3 DNA sequence: TGTGCCAGCAGTTCGACAGCTAACTATGGCTACACCTTC. Its protein is CASSSTANYGYTF.

The genes are TRBV7-9 and TRBJ1-1; D perhaps matches TRBD1 (6 bases). The CDR3 contains 15 residues. Per the germline V gene, CDR1 is SEHNR and CDR2 is FQNEAQ (reference sequence). Trimming removed 8 bases from V and 1 base from J, with 17 bases in between. CDR3 coding DNA: TGTGCCAGCGCCGAACAGGGTTTGGGGAACACTGAAGCTTTCTTT. This sequence encodes CASAEQGLGNTEAFF.

V is TRBV4-1 and J is TRBJ1-5; no firm D call. The V gene lost 6 bases and the J gene lost 1 base, with 13 bases spanning the gap. CDR1 is MGHRA, CDR2 YSYEKL, per germline. This CDR3 spans 15 amino acids. The DNA for the CDR3 is TGCGCCAGCAGTCCGGAATTCGGGAGCAATCAGCCCCAGCATTTT. Its protein product is CASSPEFGSNQPQHF.

The gene calls are TRBV11-3 and TRBJ1-1; TRBD1 matches at 7 bases. Germline CDR1 and CDR2: SGHNT and YENEEA. Trimming removed 5 bases from V and 6 bases from J; junction bases left unmatched: 3. The CDR3 sequence is 12 residues long. The CDR3 DNA is TGTGCCAGCAGCCCGGGGACAGCTGAAGCTTTCTTT. Its protein product is CASSPGTAEAFF.

The CDR3 sequence: CASSMRQGRAETQYF. The CDR3 DNA reads as TGTGCCAGTAGTATGAGACAGGGGAGGGCGGAGACCCAGTACTTC. V gene TRBV19 combines with J gene TRBJ2-5, with D possibly TRBD1 on 8 matching bases. This CDR3 has 15 amino acids. V shed 3 bases and J shed 5 bases, with 16 bases lying between them. The germline V gene encodes CDR1 LNHDA and CDR2 SQIVND (reference sequence).